The rows below give T cell receptor beta chains drawn from one sample of a study of response to subunit inactivated influenza vaccine. Each CDR3 protein is one row after TCRdb ran MiXCR on the RT-PCR reads. The sample lists 500,000 to 600,000 distinct CDR3 sequences, 10% to 15% occurring once. This specimen was PBMCs from blood, taken on the day of vaccination. Receptor source: a man aged 50 to 60 who received an inactivated influenza vaccine. The CDR3 runs from the conserved cysteine through the conserved F or W. Fields, in order: clone size, V gene, J gene, D gene, CDR3 DNA, CDR3 protein. D genes are given only for firm matches. Size is omitted from some rows. Given values are once, few, many or a class for expanded clones.

NA	TRBV6-2/TRBV6-3	TRBJ1-1	NA	TGTGCCAGCAGTCTTACCCCCAGGGTTGAAGCTTTCTTT	CASSLTPRVEAFF
many	TRBV25-1	TRBJ2-5	TRBD2	TGTGCCAGCAGTGACCCGACTAGCGGGAGGGCCCAGTACTTC	CASSDPTSGRAQYF
NA	TRBV6-1	TRBJ2-2	NA	TGTGCCAGCAGTGAACATGGGGGGGGCCTCGCCGGGGAGCTGTTTTTT	CASSEHGGGLAGELFF
NA	TRBV12-3/TRBV12-4	TRBJ2-2	NA	TGTGCCAGCAGTTTTGGGGTTGGGTACACCGGGGAGCTGTTTTTT	CASSFGVGYTGELFF
few	TRBV5-1	TRBJ2-3	TRBD1	TGCGCCAGCAAGCAAGGGACAGGGGGCACGGATACGCAGTATTTT	CASKQGTGGTDTQYF
many	TRBV29-1	TRBJ2-3	NA	TGCAGCGTTAGGACAGTCACAGATACGCAGTATTTT	CSVRTVTDTQYF
few	TRBV20-1	TRBJ1-6	NA	TGCAGTGCTCCCCCAGTTTCGGGTAATTCACCCCTCCACTTT	CSAPPVSGNSPLHF
once	TRBV21-1	TRBJ1-5	NA	TGTGCCAGCAGCAAAGTGGGCAGATATAGCAATCAGCCCCAGCATTTT	CASSKVGRYSNQPQHF
many	TRBV11-2	TRBJ2-1	NA	TGTGCCAGCAGCTTGGAGAGGTACAATGAGCAGTTCTTC	CASSLERYNEQFF
NA	TRBV20-1	TRBJ2-7	NA	TGCAGTGCTGGTTCGGGCGACGAGGAGCAGTACTTC	CSAGSGDEEQYF
NA	TRBV28	TRBJ1-5	NA	TGTGCCAGCAGTGCCCGGACATATAGCAATCAGCCCCAGCATTTT	CASSARTYSNQPQHF
NA	TRBV20-1	TRBJ2-1	NA	TGCAGTGCTGGGAGTAGGGGTGATGAGCAGTTCTTC	CSAGSRGDEQFF
few	TRBV7-9	TRBJ2-7	NA	TGTGCCAGCAGCGCGGATTCCGAGCAGTACTTC	CASSADSEQYF
few	TRBV4-2	TRBJ2-1	NA	TGTGCCAGCAGCCAAGAACTGCTCTCCTACAATGAGCAGTTCTTC	CASSQELLSYNEQFF
few	TRBV28	TRBJ2-1	TRBD2	TGTGCCAGCAGTCTGCTAGCGGGAGTGAACTACAATGAGCAGTTCTTC	CASSLLAGVNYNEQFF
NA	TRBV12-3/TRBV12-4	TRBJ1-2	NA	TGTGCCAGCAGTTTTGGCGACAGAGCTAACTATGGCTACACCTTC	CASSFGDRANYGYTF
NA	TRBV20-1	TRBJ2-1	TRBD2	TGCAGTGCTAGAGATCTGGCGGGACTAGCGGGCATATACAATGAGCAGTTCTTC	CSARDLAGLAGIYNEQFF
NA	TRBV21-1	TRBJ1-5	NA	TGTGCCAGCACCCCAAGGGGGTTAGGGAGCAATCAGCCCCAGCATTTT	CASTPRGLGSNQPQHF
few	TRBV4-1	TRBJ2-3	TRBD1	TGCGCCAGCAGCCCCCAGGGACAGATAACAGATACGCAGTATTTT	CASSPQGQITDTQYF
many	TRBV20-1	TRBJ2-1	TRBD2	TGCAGTGCTACGAAGCGGGAGAGGAATGAGCAGTTCTTC	CSATKRERNEQFF
many	TRBV2	TRBJ1-2	NA	TGTGCCAGCAGTGCTAGTCGGACACCCCATGGCTACACCTTC	CASSASRTPHGYTF
NA	TRBV4-1	TRBJ2-7	TRBD1	TGCGCCAGCAGCCAAAGCAGGGGGCTCTACGAGCAGTACTTC	CASSQSRGLYEQYF
few	TRBV6-5	TRBJ1-2	NA	TGTGCCAGCAGTTTAAAGGTTGACTATGGCTACACCTTC	CASSLKVDYGYTF
NA	TRBV6-1	TRBJ2-7	TRBD2	TGTGCCAGCAGTAGAGCGGGGGGGCGGGACGAGCAGTACTTC	CASSRAGGRDEQYF
NA	TRBV7-8	TRBJ2-7	NA	TGTGCCAGCAGCTTATTATACGGGAGTGACTACGAGCAGTACTTC	CASSLLYGSDYEQYF
few	TRBV2	TRBJ2-3	NA	TGTGCCAGCAGGACTCGACAGGCTAGCACAGATACGCAGTATTTT	CASRTRQASTDTQYF
many	TRBV29-1	TRBJ2-2	NA	TGCAGCGCAAGGCAGGATTACACCGGGGAGCTGTTTTTT	CSARQDYTGELFF
NA	TRBV5-5	TRBJ2-5	NA	TGTGCCAGCAGCTTGTGGACAGACCAAGAGACCCAGTACTTC	CASSLWTDQETQYF
few	TRBV7-2	TRBJ2-3	TRBD2	TGTGCCAGCAGCTTAGTCCGTAGCGGGACACATACGCAGTATTTT	CASSLVRSGTHTQYF
few	TRBV9	TRBJ2-5	NA	TGTGCCAGCAGCGTAGGGAGGGAGACCCAGTACTTC	CASSVGRETQYF
few	TRBV25-1	TRBJ2-1	TRBD1	TGTGCCAGCAGTGAATGGGGGGTAGCACAGGGGGAGTTTGGTGAGCAGTTCTTC	CASSEWGVAQGEFGEQFF
few	TRBV29-1	TRBJ2-1	NA	TGCAGCGCCCGCTTCGCAGGAGGGGTGCAGTTCTTC	CSARFAGGVQFF
NA	TRBV6-5	TRBJ2-1	TRBD2	TGTGCCAGCCGTTGGAAGGGCGGGGGTGAGCAGTTCTTC	CASRWKGGGEQFF
NA	TRBV14	TRBJ2-3	TRBD1	TGTGCCAGCAGCCAAGTTTTTGGGACAGATTCCACAGATACGCAGTATTTT	CASSQVFGTDSTDTQYF
NA	TRBV24-1	TRBJ2-3	TRBD1	TGTGCCACCAGTGATTTGGGGACAGGGAGCACAGATACGCAGTATTTT	CATSDLGTGSTDTQYF
NA	TRBV4-1	TRBJ2-5	NA	TGCGCCAGCAGCCAAGGTGGGGGATCTGGTGAGACCCAGTACTTC	CASSQGGGSGETQYF
many	TRBV28	TRBJ2-7	TRBD2	TGTGCCAGCAGCCTAGCGGGAGTTGGATCGGGGAGCGAGCAGTACTTC	CASSLAGVGSGSEQYF
NA	TRBV5-4	TRBJ2-1	TRBD2	TGTGCCAGCAGCCAAACGGGGGGGCTCTCCTACAATGAGCAGTTCTTC	CASSQTGGLSYNEQFF
NA	TRBV4-3	TRBJ2-3	TRBD1	TGCGCCAGCAGCCAAGATCCGGGACAGGGCGGCACAGATACGCAGTATTTT	CASSQDPGQGGTDTQYF
few	TRBV12-3/TRBV12-4	TRBJ2-7	TRBD2	TGTGCCAGCAGTCCCCCGGGTGGGAGGGCCTATTACGAGCAGTACTTC	CASSPPGGRAYYEQYF
many	TRBV5-1	TRBJ2-7	NA	TGCGCCAGCAGCCCCGGGGGTGCGAGCTCCTACGAGCAGTACTTC	CASSPGGASSYEQYF
many	TRBV4-2	TRBJ2-5	TRBD1	TGTGCCAGCAGCCAACAGTGGGACAGGCGGCAAGAGACCCAGTACTTC	CASSQQWDRRQETQYF
NA	TRBV7-2	TRBJ2-5	TRBD2	TGTGCCAGCAGCGCCCCCCCGGGGGGGGAGACCCAGTACTTC	CASSAPPGGETQYF
NA	TRBV12-3/TRBV12-4	TRBJ2-7	TRBD2	TGTGCCAGCAGTCAACCCTGGACTAGTAACTCCTACGAGCAGTACTTC	CASSQPWTSNSYEQYF
few	TRBV12-3/TRBV12-4	TRBJ2-5	TRBD1	TGTGCCAGCAGACCGACCCCAGGACAGGGGGAGGGAGAGACCCAGTACTTC	CASRPTPGQGEGETQYF